This T cell receptor beta chain was observed in a study of T cell repertoires in cytomegalovirus infection. Turning to the study itself: Public TCR beta signatures provided an indication of both CMV infection and a matching HLA type.

TCRdb re-analysed the reads in MiXCR, keeping a single row per CDR3 protein. In the table there are hundreds of thousands of distinct CDR3 sequences, around 10% of which are singletons. Regarding the study as a whole: It was HLA-C-restricted CMV-specific TCR beta clonotypes that dominated the response ex vivo. Cumulated frequencies of public TCR beta families served to identify carriers of CMV plus the relevant HLA.

This clonotype turned up a few times. The antigen is undetermined. The sample consisted of PBMCs. The TCR sequence derives from a human donor in good health (CMV status not recorded). Some clones in this sample may be carry-over from other donors' samples.

CDR3 protein: CASSHQQGTVAKNIQYF. The CDR3 DNA reads TGCGCCAGCAGTCACCAACAGGGGACGGTAGCCAAAAACATTCAGTACTTC. J is TRBJ2-4 and V is TRBV23-1, with 7 bases that match TRBD1. TRBV23-1 is placed among ORFs of uncertain function. V gave up 3 bases and J gave up 0 bases; unmatched junction bases: 8. This CDR3 is built from 17 residues.